The T cell receptor beta chain under discussion was sequenced for a study of blood T cell repertoires in COVID-19. V lost 7 bases to trimming and J lost 0 bases, with 19 bases between them. The germline gives CDR1 SNHLY, CDR2 FYNNEI. The CDR3 sequence is 18 residues long. Using immunoSEQ multiplex PCR, the repertoire was profiled, and TCRdb retains in-frame clones only, with some absent. This sample has 350,000 to 400,000 clones, with approximately 89% found just once. V and J are TRBV2 and TRBJ2-6; D is undetermined. This TCR derives from a woman between 40 and 55 years old who had been exposed to COVID-19. Sequences were obtained from PBMCs or T cells enriched from blood (not recorded which). CDR3 in amino acids: CASIYIGTENSGANVLTF. CDR3 nucleotides: TGTGCCAGCATTTATATTGGTACTGAGAACTCTGGGGCCAACGTCCTGACTTTC.